One and the same sample provided the 23 T cell receptor beta chains below, sequenced in a study of technical replicates of blood from a few donors. Clones were sequenced by immunoSEQ multiplex PCR, and TCRdb holds only the in-frame ones, with some missing. The sample lists about 100,000 clones; about 95% were seen once. Sequenced sample: T cells isolated from PBMCs. The receptors were sampled from a human donor in good health.

The gene calls are TRBV10-3 and TRBJ2-1; TRBD2 matches 9 bases. Germline CDR1 reads ENHRY; CDR2 reads SYGVKD. The V and J ends lost 6 bases and 7 bases, in that order; junction bases with no gene match: 13. There are 16 residues in the CDR3. CDR3 sequence: CAIRGLTREGRNEQFF. DNA for the CDR3: TGTGCCATCAGAGGACTTACGCGGGAGGGACGGAATGAGCAGTTCTTC.

V gene TRBV4-3 combines with J gene TRBJ2-1; 9 bases match TRBD1. This CDR3 has 15 amino acids. Germline V CDR1 and CDR2: LGHNA, YSLEER. J lost 7 bases, V lost 0 bases, and 4 bases had no gene match. This CDR3 is CASSQDTGTGNEQFF. The DNA for the CDR3 is TGCGCCAGCAGCCAAGATACCGGGACAGGGAATGAGCAGTTCTTC.

The chain links TRBV2 to TRBJ2-1; a possible D gene is TRBD1 (6 bases). CDR3 length: 15 residues. Germline assignment: CDR1 SNHLY and CDR2 FYNNEI. V was clipped by 3 bases and J by 5 bases, with 14 bases between them. The CDR3 sequence: CASSDYQGIHNEQFF. The CDR3 nucleotides read TGTGCCAGCAGTGATTACCAGGGGATTCACAATGAGCAGTTCTTC.

The rearrangement links TRBV5-4 to TRBJ2-5; tentative D call: TRBD1 (6 bases). The germline V gene encodes CDR1 SGHNT and CDR2 YYREEE (reference sequence). The V gene lost 4 bases and the J gene lost 4 bases, with 14 bases spanning the gap. This CDR3 is built from 14 residues. The DNA for the CDR3 is TGTGCCAGCAGCACTTCAGGGGTAGGAGAGACCCAGTACTTC. Protein sequence: CASSTSGVGETQYF.

The V gene is TRBV19, the J gene TRBJ2-7, with TRBD2 matching 12 bases. Germline V gene sequence: CDR1 LNHDA, CDR2 SQIVND (reference sequence). With V trimmed by 6 bases and J by 10 bases, 4 bases remained unmatched. The CDR3 covers 12 residues. CDR3 DNA: TGTGCCAGTAGCCAGACTAGCGGGGGCCAGTACTTC. It yields the protein CASSQTSGGQYF.

The chain is built from TRBV15 and TRBJ2-5, with TRBD2 as a possible D gene (6 bases). With the DNA end fitting TRBJ2-7 better, the J assignment may be wrong. The CDR3 has 14 amino acids. Germline CDR1 is LNHNV and CDR2 is YYDKDF (reference sequence). The CDR3 is CATSRLGGGYEQYF. The CDR3 bases are TGTGCCACCAGCAGACTCGGGGGAGGTTACGAGCAGTACTTC.

The genes are TRBV29-1 and TRBJ2-7, with 10 bases lining up with TRBD1. This CDR3 is built from 14 residues. Germline trimming cut 5 bases from V and 2 bases from J; bases unmatched to any gene: 6. Germline V gives CDR1 SQVTM, CDR2 ANQGSEA. The chain's CDR3 is CSVRRDRGAYEQYF. DNA for the CDR3: TGCAGCGTTCGGAGGGACAGGGGCGCCTACGAGCAGTACTTC.

The chain links TRBV7-3 to TRBJ1-3; tentatively, D is TRBD1 (5 bases). The CDR3 is 17 residues long. Per germline, CDR1 SGHTA and CDR2 FQGTGA. Trimming cost V 1 base and J 0 bases, with 13 bases left between them. CDR3 DNA sequence: TGTGCCAGCAGCTTAAACAACAGGTTTGGCTCTGGAAACACCATATATTTT. Encoded protein: CASSLNNRFGSGNTIYF.

The V and J genes are TRBV7-8 and TRBJ1-1, with D perhaps matching TRBD1 (6 bases). CDR3 length equals 13 residues. CDR1 is SGHVS and CDR2 is FQNEAQ in the germline V gene. V lost 4 bases and J lost 7, with 13 bases in between. CDR3 amino acids: CASSSPGTNEAFF. The CDR3 nucleotides are TGTGCCAGCAGCTCACCCGGGACAAATGAAGCTTTCTTT.

The CDR3 region has the DNA TGTGCCAGCAGCCCCTCGGCGACAGGGCTCCGCGGGAGGGTCTACGAGCAGTACTTC. Amino acid sequence: CASSPSATGLRGRVYEQYF. The chain combines TRBV5-4 with TRBJ2-7; TRBD2 agrees at 9 bases. Trimming took 4 bases from V and 3 from J; bases not matched to a gene: 20. CDR1 is SGHNT and CDR2 is YYREEE in the germline V gene (reference sequence). The CDR3 is 19 residues long.

The table lists this clone with a few counts. DNA for the CDR3: TGTGCCAGTAGTATAGATGAGGGAGGGCCGAATACGCAGTATTTT. Protein product: CASSIDEGGPNTQYF. The V call is TRBV19, the J call TRBJ2-3; 7 bases align to TRBD2. The germline gives CDR1 LNHDA, CDR2 SQIVND (reference sequence). The CDR3 has 15 residues. V lost 0 bases and J lost 7; bases outside the gene matches: 7. The full variable domain, its missing parts supplied by reference TRBV19 and TRBJ2-3, is DGGITQSPKYLFRKEGQNVTLSCEQNLNHDAMYWYRQDPGQGLRLIYYSQIVNDFQKGDIAEGYSVSREKKESFPLTVTSAQKNPTAFYLCASSIDEGGPNTQYFGPGTRLTVL.

The chain couples TRBV5-1 to TRBJ2-1, with 7 bases matching TRBD2. J gave up 3 bases and V 1 base, and 4 bases lay outside the gene matches. CDR3 size: 15 residues. In germline, CDR1 is SGHRS, CDR2 YFSETQ. The CDR3 DNA is TGCGCCAGCAGCTTGCCTAGCGGTTACTACAATGAGCAGTTCTTC. It yields the protein CASSLPSGYYNEQFF.

The chain links TRBV5-6 to TRBJ2-5; TRBD2 matches 7 bases. The CDR3 totals 12 residues. Per germline, CDR1 SGHDT and CDR2 YYEEEE. Trimming took 4 bases from V and 3 from J; bases not matched to a gene: 0. The CDR3 nucleotides read TGTGCCAGCAGCCTAGCGGAAGAGACCCAGTACTTC. Amino acid sequence: CASSLAEETQYF.

This rearrangement joins TRBV19 to TRBJ1-1; perhaps TRBD1 as D (6 bases). The germline V gene has CDR1 LNHDA and CDR2 SQIVND (reference sequence). The CDR3 sequence is 14 residues long. Trimming took off 7 bases at V and 4 bases at J, with 16 bases between the two ends. CDR3 sequence: CASNKGRGSTEAFF. The CDR3 nucleotides read TGTGCCAGTAACAAGGGCAGGGGAAGCACTGAAGCTTTCTTT.

The CDR3 region is CASSHEEMGGDTQYF. Here the CDR3 DNA reads TGTGCCAGTAGTCACGAGGAGATGGGGGGGGATACGCAGTATTTT. The gene calls are TRBV19 and TRBJ2-3; 7 nucleotides align to TRBD2. The germline CDR1 and CDR2 sequences are LNHDA and SQIVND (reference sequence). The CDR3 length is 15 residues. J gave up 6 bases and V 5 bases, and 11 bases lay outside the gene matches.

The rearrangement links TRBV6-1 to TRBJ1-2; weak D call: TRBD1 (6 bases). The germline V and J ends were trimmed by 6 bases and 3 bases, with 14 bases remaining between them. The CDR3 has 14 amino acids. CDR1 and CDR2 from the germline V gene are MNHNS and SASEGT. The CDR3 DNA reads TGTGCCAGCAGAGAGAGGACAGCCTACTATGGCTACACCTTC. Its protein product is CASRERTAYYGYTF.

This clone was picked up one time. The rearrangement joins TRBV11-1 to TRBJ2-1; D uncertain. V was cut by 2 bases and J by 8 bases, with 4 bases left in between. CDR1 is SGHAT, CDR2 FQDESV, per germline (reference sequence). The CDR3 is made up of 11 amino acids. CDR3 residues: CASSLSYEQFF. CDR3 nucleotides: TGTGCCAGCAGCTTAAGCTATGAGCAGTTCTTC.

The CDR3 loop reads CSVEDPGNTEAFF. The CDR3 DNA sequence: TGCAGCGTTGAAGATCCAGGGAACACTGAAGCTTTCTTT. The chain employs TRBV29-1 and TRBJ1-1, with D unresolved. The CDR3 spans 13 residues. V was cut by 0 bases and J by 1 base, with 6 bases left in between. CDR1 is SQVTM, CDR2 ANQGSEA, per germline.

A single count supports this clone. The chain has TRBV6-1 and TRBJ1-3; 8 positions agree with TRBD1. V was clipped by 5 bases and J by 8 bases; unmatched bases: 8. Looked up from germline, CDR1 is MNHNS and CDR2 is SASEGT. This CDR3 is built from 14 residues. The CDR3 coding sequence is TGTGCCAGCAGTCAGACAGGGGTTGTCTACACCATATATTTT. Translation gives CASSQTGVVYTIYF.

V and J are TRBV29-1 and TRBJ2-7, with D tentatively TRBD1 (6 bases). Per germline, CDR1 SQVTM and CDR2 ANQGSEA. The length of the CDR3 is 14 residues. V lost 0 bases, J lost 3 bases, and 12 bases lay in between. This chain's CDR3 is CSVEEGAKGYEQYF. The CDR3 bases are TGCAGCGTTGAAGAGGGGGCGAAGGGCTACGAGCAGTACTTC.

This clone appeared once. V gene TRBV27 combines with J gene TRBJ2-7; maybe TRBD1 (5 bases). V was pared by 0 bases and J by 6 bases, with 15 bases between. From germline, CDR1 is MNHEY and CDR2 SMNVEV (reference sequence). The CDR3 is 15 residues long. The DNA for the CDR3 is TGTGCCAGCAGTTTATCGGGCCAGGGATCCGTCGAGCAGTACTTC. This sequence encodes CASSLSGQGSVEQYF.

This chain joins TRBV27 and TRBJ1-2, with TRBD1 as a possible D gene (6 bases). Trimming removed 5 bases from V and 7 bases from J, with 17 bases in between. Germline V CDR1 and CDR2: MNHEY, SMNVEV (reference sequence). This CDR3 is 14 amino acids long. CDR3 sequence (DNA): TGTGCCAGCAGTCCCCTACAGGGAGAATCTGGCTACACCTTC. This codes for CASSPLQGESGYTF.

This chain connects TRBV6-6 to TRBJ2-5; D perhaps matches TRBD1 (7 bases). Trimming removed 3 bases from V and 4 bases from J, with 15 bases in between. Germline V gives CDR1 MNHNY, CDR2 SVGAGI (reference sequence). This CDR3 is 15 amino acids long. CDR3 amino acids: CASSYIGQGGETQYF. The CDR3, as DNA: TGTGCCAGCAGTTATATCGGGCAGGGGGGAGAGACCCAGTACTTC.